This T cell receptor beta chain was observed in a study of blood T cell repertoires in COVID-19. Per the original data handling: It was from reference gene primer amplification that nucleated cell counts were estimated. Clones were read by immunoSEQ multiplex PCR, and TCRdb kept only the in-frame ones, dropping some. That table is the source of V, J and clone size, and D and trimming were worked out from the DNA. Seen here are approximately 300,000 clones, 86% observed once, and the top ten hold around 2.4%. Each participant's cohort was designated according to participant-reported clinical history. For recovered donors of Cohort 3, there were two negative PCRs, clearance, or symptom resolution. Germline CDR1 and CDR2: SGHNT and YYREEE (reference sequence). The CDR3 spans 14 residues. V was pared by 5 bases and J by 0 bases, with 6 bases between.

The receptor was isolated from a woman younger than 30 who had recovered from COVID-19. Input material: PBMCs or T cells enriched from blood (not recorded which). The V and J genes are TRBV5-4 and TRBJ2-6; D unclear. The CDR3 here is CASSPSSGANVLTF. The CDR3 DNA reads TGTGCCAGCAGTCCGAGCTCTGGGGCCAACGTCCTGACTTTC.